These 10 T cell receptor beta chains were sequenced from one sample in a study of cytomegalovirus exposure and HLA in healthy donors. 60 Vbeta and 13 Jbeta primers were used in PCR. TCRdb's table, derived via immunoSEQ multiplex PCR, lists solely in-frame clones and lacks some. The data contain about 190,000 clones, 80% to 90% of them singletons. The sequenced material came from PBMCs. These receptors were taken from a woman younger than 45 in good health and CMV-seronegative.

The chain has TRBV29-1 and TRBJ2-7; 9 nucleotides line up with TRBD2. CDR3 length: 15 residues. V shed 5 bases and J 2 bases; nucleotides not matched to a gene: 10. CDR1 SQVTM and CDR2 ANQGSEA come from the germline V gene. The CDR3 nucleotides read TGCAGCGTTAGGGCCCGACTAGCGGAACCCTACGAGCAGTACTTC. Amino acids: CSVRARLAEPYEQYF.

The rearrangement links TRBV7-2 to TRBJ1-2; D perhaps matches TRBD1 (5 bases). There are 15 residues in the CDR3. Deletions cut 4 bases from V and 13 bases from J, with 25 bases between. The germline gives CDR1 SGHTA, CDR2 FQGNSA. The CDR3 bases are TGTGCCAGCAGCTCCCCCTTTAGGGGAGGGGAGGCATCCACCTTC. Translation gives CASSSPFRGGEASTF. The entire variable domain, with the rest obtained from reference TRBV7-2 and TRBJ1-2, is as follows: GAGVSQSPSNKVTEKGKDVELRCDPISGHTALYWYRQSLGQGLEFLIYFQGNSAPDKSGLPSDRFSAERTGGSVSTLTIQRTQQEDSAVYLCASSSPFRGGEASTFGSGTRLTVV.

This clone was picked up a small number of times. The chain combines TRBV19 with TRBJ2-1, with 12 nucleotides matching TRBD2. Germline CDR1 LNHDA, CDR2 SQIVND (reference sequence). The V and J ends lost 3 bases and 8 bases, in that order; junction bases with no gene match: 5. The CDR3 covers 15 residues. The CDR3 reads CASSMTSGSVDEQFF. CDR3 bases: TGTGCCAGTAGTATGACTAGCGGGAGTGTAGATGAGCAGTTCTTC.

The rearrangement links TRBV2 to TRBJ2-7; D gene uncertain. The CDR3 is 13 residues long. Trimming stripped 6 bases from V and 2 bases from J, with 11 bases between. Germline V gene lookup returns CDR1 SNHLY and CDR2 FYNNEI. This CDR3 is CASREKLAYEQYF. DNA of the CDR3: TGTGCCAGCAGGGAAAAACTCGCCTACGAGCAGTACTTC.

This sequence joins TRBV7-8 and TRBJ2-5, with D perhaps TRBD1 (6 bases). The CDR3 runs to 15 residues. Germline CDR1 reads SGHVS; CDR2 reads FQNEAQ. Trimming took off 5 bases at V and 2 bases at J, with 15 bases between the two ends. This CDR3 reads CASSTPGTQQETQYF. CDR3 bases: TGTGCCAGCAGCACGCCCGGGACACAGCAAGAGACCCAGTACTTC.

The J gene is TRBJ1-4, the V gene TRBV29-1, with D possibly matching TRBD1 (6 bases). The V end lost 5 bases, the J end lost 5 bases, and 12 bases lay between the germline ends. The CDR3 runs to 13 residues. Germline CDR1 SQVTM, CDR2 ANQGSEA. CDR3 protein: CSVSATGNEKLFF. In DNA, the CDR3 is TGCAGCGTTTCCGCCACAGGGAATGAAAAACTGTTTTTT.

The chain couples TRBV28 to TRBJ2-7; 7 positions agree with TRBD2. Unmatched junction bases numbered 12, after V lost 5 bases and J lost 5 bases. Germline loops: CDR1 MDHEN, CDR2 SYDVKM. This CDR3 is 15 amino acids long. In nucleotides, the CDR3 is TGTGCCAGCAGTCCCCCTGGACTAGACCCCCACGAGCAGTACTTC. Protein sequence: CASSPPGLDPHEQYF.

The genes are TRBV7-9 and TRBJ2-7; no clear D gene. CDR1 and CDR2 from the germline V gene are SEHNR and FQNEAQ (reference sequence). The CDR3 consists of 14 residues. Trimming took off 1 base at V and 4 bases at J, with 11 bases between the two ends. Here the CDR3 DNA reads TGTGCCAGCAGCTTAGAGCCCAGGCCGTACGAGCAGTACTTC. Translating it yields CASSLEPRPYEQYF.

The chain combines TRBV6-1 with TRBJ1-1; D gene ambiguous. Germline CDR1 reads MNHNS; CDR2 reads SASEGT. The length of the CDR3 is 11 residues. V lost 6 bases, J lost 5 bases, and 7 bases lay in between. The CDR3 reads CASRSPTEAFF. The CDR3 DNA reads TGTGCCAGCAGGTCCCCGACTGAAGCTTTCTTT.

CDR3 residues: CASRPLATYEQYF. The CDR3 DNA reads TGTGCCAGCAGGCCCCTAGCGACCTACGAGCAGTACTTC. The chain has TRBV28 and TRBJ2-7; D is possibly TRBD2 (6 bases). This CDR3 is built from 13 residues. Trimming pared 6 bases from V and 2 bases from J, leaving 11 bases between. Per germline, CDR1 MDHEN and CDR2 SYDVKM.